The rows below give T cell receptor beta chains drawn from one sample of a study of T cell changes during pregnancy in multiple sclerosis. Generated by immunoSEQ multiplex PCR, the TCRdb table keeps only in-frame clones and is missing some. This table holds tens of thousands of clones, about 90% found once. Material: peripheral blood, obtained after pregnancy. The receptors were sampled from a female donor in good health, enrolled as a control in a pregnancy study. The CDR3 runs from the conserved cysteine through the conserved F or W. Each record gives: D gene, clone size, V gene, J gene, CDR3 DNA, CDR3 protein. A D gene is named only where the DNA matches it firmly. Clone sizes are given selectively: once, few, many, or a class where the clone is expanded.

-	-	TRBV4-3	TRBJ2-6	TGCGCCAGCAGCCAAGATAGTGCCACTGGGGCCAACGTCCTGACTTTC	CASSQDSATGANVLTF
-	few	TRBV7-9	TRBJ2-4	TGTGCCAGCAGCCCCCCAGGGCAAAACATTCAGTACTTC	CASSPPGQNIQYF
TRBD1	-	TRBV19	TRBJ1-1	TGTGCCAGCACCCGGGACAGGGGGCCGCTGAACACTGAAGCTTTCTTT	CASTRDRGPLNTEAFF
-	-	TRBV19	TRBJ1-5	TGTGCCACCTCTTTATACCCTAGACCTAGCAATCAGCCCCAGCATTTT	CATSLYPRPSNQPQHF
-	-	TRBV21-1	TRBJ1-1	TGTGCCAGCCCAGAAGGGACAGGGGGCCGAGGGAACACTGAAGCTTTCTTT	CASPEGTGGRGNTEAFF
-	-	TRBV14	TRBJ1-1	TGTGCCAGCAGCCACACCGCGGCCTACACTGAAGCTTTCTTT	CASSHTAAYTEAFF
TRBD1	once	TRBV19	TRBJ2-5	TGTGCCAGTAGTGGACAGGGGGTGCAAGAGACCCAGTACTTC	CASSGQGVQETQYF
-	-	TRBV5-5	TRBJ1-1	TGTGCCAGCAGCTTTGTGCGGAGGGGTAGACCTGAAGCTTTCTTT	CASSFVRRGRPEAFF
TRBD1	-	TRBV7-9	TRBJ2-7	TGTGCCAGCAGCCAGAACACCAACGACAGGGACGAGCAGTACTTC	CASSQNTNDRDEQYF
TRBD1	-	TRBV19	TRBJ2-7	TGTGCCAGTAGTCCGGCGGGACAGGGAACCCTCGAGCAGTACTTC	CASSPAGQGTLEQYF
TRBD1	-	TRBV6-5	TRBJ1-1	TGTGCCAGCAGTCGAGGACAGGGCGGGACTGAAGCTTTCTTT	CASSRGQGGTEAFF
TRBD1	-	TRBV25-1	TRBJ2-3	TGTGCCAGTTCGACCCGACAGGGGGCTACGACAGATACGCAGTATTTT	CASSTRQGATTDTQYF
-	-	TRBV11-3	TRBJ1-6	TGTGCCAGCAGCTCCAACTATAATTCACCCCTCCACTTT	CASSSNYNSPLHF
TRBD1	-	TRBV5-6	TRBJ2-7	TGTGCCAGCAGCTTGGGACAGGGGGCCGAGCAGTACTTC	CASSLGQGAEQYF
TRBD1	once	TRBV30	TRBJ2-1	TGTGCCTGGTGGACAGGGGGGAATGAGCAGTTCTTC	CAWWTGGNEQFF
-	-	TRBV10-3	TRBJ1-1	TGTGCCACCCTAAAGAACACTGAAGCTTTCTTT	CATLKNTEAFF
-	-	TRBV5-1	TRBJ2-7	TGCGCCAGCAGCTCCAACTCCTACGAGCAGTACTTC	CASSSNSYEQYF
-	-	TRBV29-1	TRBJ1-2	TGCAGCGTTTGGACCGGTGCGGGTGGCTACACCTTC	CSVWTGAGGYTF
-	-	TRBV19	TRBJ2-5	TGTGCCAGTAGTAGACGGGACATCCAAGAGACCCAGTACTTC	CASSRRDIQETQYF
-	-	TRBV21-1	TRBJ2-6	TGTGCCAGCAGCAAAGCTAGCCGGGACAGGGGCCCTGGGGCCAACGTCCTGACTTTC	CASSKASRDRGPGANVLTF